The present TCR beta chain was sequenced within a study of blood T cell repertoires in COVID-19. This CDR3 has 14 residues. Unmatched junction bases numbered 1, after V lost 1 base and J lost 2 bases. Germline CDR1 is GTSNPN and CDR2 is SVGIG (reference sequence). The data were produced by immunoSEQ multiplex PCR, yet TCRdb's version contains in-frame clones alone and is incomplete. Found here are approximately 120,000 clones, approximately 81% of them singletons; the top ten hold 3.8%. This TCR derives from a woman in her forties or fifties with acute or convalescent COVID-19. The sample taken for sequencing was peripheral blood. This rearrangement joins TRBV30 to TRBJ1-5; 8 nucleotides align to TRBD1. CDR3 residues: CAWSGQGRNQPQHF. CDR3 in DNA: TGTGCCTGGAGTGGACAGGGGCGCAATCAGCCCCAGCATTTT.